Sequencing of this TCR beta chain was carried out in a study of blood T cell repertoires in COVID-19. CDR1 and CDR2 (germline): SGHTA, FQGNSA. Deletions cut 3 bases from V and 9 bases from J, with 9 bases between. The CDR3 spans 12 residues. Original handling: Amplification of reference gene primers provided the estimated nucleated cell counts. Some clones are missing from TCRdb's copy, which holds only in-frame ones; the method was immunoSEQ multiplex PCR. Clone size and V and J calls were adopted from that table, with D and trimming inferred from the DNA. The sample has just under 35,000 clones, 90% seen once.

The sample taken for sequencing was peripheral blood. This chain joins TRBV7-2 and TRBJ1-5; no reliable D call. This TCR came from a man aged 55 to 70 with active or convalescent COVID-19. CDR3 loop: CASSFLRAPQHF. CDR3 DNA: TGTGCCAGCAGCTTTCTGAGGGCGCCCCAGCATTTT. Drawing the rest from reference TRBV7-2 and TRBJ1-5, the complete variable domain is GAGVSQSPSNKVTEKGKDVELRCDPISGHTALYWYRQSLGQGLEFLIYFQGNSAPDKSGLPSDRFSAERTGGSVSTLTIQRTQQEDSAVYLCASSFLRAPQHFGDGTRLSIL.